The clone carrying this T cell receptor beta chain was counted a single time. The entry originates in a study of T cell changes during pregnancy in multiple sclerosis. The data were produced by immunoSEQ multiplex PCR, yet TCRdb's version contains in-frame clones alone and is incomplete. The sample lists tens of thousands of clones; about 93% were seen once. CDR3 length equals 15 residues. Germline assignment: CDR1 SGHVS and CDR2 FNYEAQ. With 2 bases removed from V and 3 bases from J, the gap between germline ends came to 13 bases. The clonotype comes from a female donor with multiple sclerosis, enrolled in a pregnancy study. The chain has TRBV7-6 and TRBJ1-2, with D possibly TRBD1 on 6 matching bases. The material sequenced was peripheral blood, taken in the third trimester of pregnancy. The CDR3 DNA reads as TGTGCCAGCAGCTTATATTACGGACAGTACTATGGCTACACCTTC. The encoded protein is CASSLYYGQYYGYTF.